This T cell receptor beta chain was observed in a study of regulatory T cells in long-lasting Graves disease. Comments on this clonotype: Compared with germline, one end of the junction differs, possibly owing to a read error.

Arm-PCR with iRepertoire HTBI primers amplified the CDR3 regions for these TCR beta libraries. One entry per CDR3 protein results from TCRdb running MiXCR on the multiplex PCR reads. The sample contains 520,000 or so distinct CDR3 sequences, about 11% of which appear only once. Time point noted: newly diagnosed GD, antithyroid drugs for less than 3 months. RNA isolated from PBMCs was used to make the TCR library. The CDR3 has 12 residues. The germline CDR1 and CDR2 sequences are SNHLY and FYNNEI. These same records also appear under a second study, on T cells in Graves' hyperthyroidism and ophthalmopathy.

This chain links TRBV2 with TRBJ2-7; 7 nucleotides agree with TRBD1. This sequence originates from a woman aged 25-40 years with Graves disease. The sequencing used peripheral blood mononuclear cells (PBMCs), collected at new diagnosis, from a patient treated with antithyroid drugs. The CDR3 loop reads CATIGQAYEQYF. CDR3 nucleotide sequence: TGTGCCACCATAGGACAGGCCTACGAACAGTACTTC.